The T cell receptor beta chain under discussion was sequenced for a study of human T cells and chemical hapten exposure. Findings and caveats of the study: The number of TCRs above 1 in 1000 frequency did not change after DPC sensitization.

TCRdb reanalysed the RACE reads using MiXCR and keeps one entry per CDR3 protein. Of about 77,000 distinct CDR3 sequences in the sample, about 9.2% were seen once. Noted time point: healthy volunteer bleed at 6 weeks. The authors' total RNA extraction used unfractionated whole blood. This clonotype was recorded at least ten times. Antigen unknown. The sequence was obtained from a female donor in good health. Some clones in this sample may be carry-over from other donors' samples. The material sequenced was whole blood.

CDR3 residues: CATSRESGRGQETQYF. DNA for the CDR3: TGTGCCACCAGCAGAGAATCGGGTCGAGGGCAAGAGACCCAGTACTTC. V and J are TRBV15 and TRBJ2-5; a weak D match, TRBD2 (5 bases). Germline CDR1 is LNHNV and CDR2 is YYDKDF (reference sequence). The CDR3 has 16 amino acids. V was cut by 0 bases and J by 2 bases, with 13 bases left in between.